This TCR beta chain comes out of a study of cytomegalovirus exposure and HLA in healthy donors. V dropped 2 bases and J dropped 6; count of bases not matched to a gene: 5. Germline CDR1 and CDR2: PRHDT and FYEKMQ (reference sequence). This CDR3 has 16 residues. It was with 60 Vbeta and 13 Jbeta primers that the PCR ran. Assay: immunoSEQ multiplex PCR; the TCRdb copy retains only in-frame clones and omits some. The table has 160,000 or so clones, 82% seen once. The specimen was PBMCs. The chain uses TRBV13 and TRBJ2-1; 12 bases fit TRBD2. This sequence was found in a woman between 45 and 65 years old in good health and CMV-seronegative. CDR3: CASSLRTSGIGNEQFF. DNA for the CDR3: TGTGCCAGCAGCTTACGGACTAGCGGGATAGGCAATGAGCAGTTCTTC.